Given below is one T cell receptor (beta chain) in context. Antigen: not known. The sample belongs to a study of blood T cells in healthy people across ages. Study conclusions and caveats: Measured against age, TCR beta diversity per million T cells decreased in a roughly linear manner. Long-lived and aged donors differed, with more naive CD4+ cells and higher diversity in the long-lived.

A second PCR, run for about 7 to 11 cycles, used a sample-barcoded 5' primer plus a J-beta primer mix. Every molecule of cDNA carried a tag from a template-switch adaptor with 12 random nucleotides. TCRdb passed the 5' RACE reads through MiXCR, listing each CDR3 protein once. The table shows 800,000 to 950,000 distinct CDR3 sequences, with 29% occurring only once. The CDR3 runs to 16 residues. With V trimmed by 0 bases and J by 2 bases, 5 bases remained unmatched. The V gene's germline CDR1 is SGDLS and CDR2 YYNGEE. These same data were also listed under a study on T cells of mothers and their children.

The sequenced sample was blood. This clonotype was obtained from a woman aged 40 to 50 in good health. The rearrangement links TRBV9 to TRBJ2-3; 8 nucleotides line up with TRBD2. CDR3: CASSVVPAGATDTQYF. In DNA form, the CDR3 reads TGTGCCAGCAGCGTAGTTCCAGCGGGAGCCACAGATACGCAGTATTTT.